A single T cell receptor beta chain is shown here with its context. This clone showed up just a few times. It has no known antigen specificity. It has no much larger one-base neighbor in the sample; base qualities were not kept. TCRbeta CDR3 regions were amplified from genomic DNA using the immunoSEQ Assay, a bias-controlled multiplex PCR. The original pipeline was this. Nucleated cell counts per sample were estimated from amplification of reference gene primers within the assay. To quantify the absolute abundance of each unique TCRbeta CDR3 rearrangement, sequence reads were collapsed and filtered. For each sample, productive Simpson clonality was calculated by taking the square root of Simpson's diversity index across productive rearrangements. Drawn from immuneACCESS, this table holds only the in-frame rearrangements with V and J called that TCRdb kept. Clones are partly lost; checked studies trace under half to an unresolved V gene and leave the rest unexplained. V, J and clone size are those of that table, while D and trimming were read from the DNA. For this sample there are some 370,000 clones; about 90% appear just once. The ten largest clones add up to around 7% of the sample.

This record belongs to a study of blood T cell repertoires in COVID-19 (dated by TCRdb to the early 2020s). About the full investigation: Collaborator samples came from the United States, Italy and Spain and covered acute and convalescent phases of COVID-19. Samples came from the ongoing ImmuneRACE study (first 160 participants) plus 1,254 subjects from 6 global collaborators. Sample metadata almost always included a de-identified subject ID, COVID-19 status, age in years and sex. The repertoires were released in a freely available public database meant as a resource for research on the immune response to SARS-CoV-2. The dataset comprised deeply sampled blood TCRbeta repertoires from subjects exposed to, actively infected with, or recovered from COVID-19. The prospective study material was composed of cDNA or gDNA derived from T cells, B-cell-depleted T cells, or PBMCs. Where HLA class I and class II types were available, the types were taken from metadata supplied by the sample provider, not from assay-based typing.

The collaborating institutions used their own protocols to collect whole blood in K2EDTA tubes. For TCRbeta analysis, collaborators shipped samples in one of three forms: frozen whole blood, isolated PBMCs, or DNA extracted from either of those sample types. General study outcomes and caveats: How much clinical and demographic metadata was included differed by source and by participant, and the metadata was provided uncurated.

This clonotype was sampled from a man younger than 30 with active or convalescent COVID-19. The sequenced sample consisted of peripheral blood.

The CDR3 is CASSAWTGQGLRTNEKLFF. The DNA is as follows: TGTGCCAGTAGTGCTTGGACGGGACAGGGTCTGAGGACTAATGAAAAACTGTTTTTT. The chain is made from TRBV19 and TRBJ1-4; 9 junctional bases match TRBD1. The germline V and J ends show losses of 5 bases and 2 bases respectively, and no gene match explains 15 bases of the junction. The CDR3 starts with the cysteine, ends with the phenylalanine, and has 19 residues. The CDR3 DNA has 57 bases and is translated from base 1. CDR1 and CDR2 are read off the germline V gene (reference sequence) as LNHDA and SQIVND.